This record covers a single TCR beta chain. Antigen specificity is unknown. Using constant-segment primers, 5'RACE produced TCR alpha and TCR beta cDNA libraries carrying sample barcodes and UMIs. TCRdb passed the 5' RACE reads through MiXCR, listing each CDR3 protein once. The table includes a few hundred thousand distinct CDR3 sequences, roughly a fifth detected once. The sample originates from a study of T-cell memory formation after mild COVID-19. Study-wide findings and caveats: Several responding clones turned up in pre-infection memory, indicating that cross-reactive memory may have taken part. Shrinking CD4+ clones were chiefly CM and EM; CD8+ ones were chiefly EMRA. Day 15 to 85 contractors were CD4/CD8 balanced; later expanders leaned CD4+.

The sample comprised PBMCs or a T cell subset sorted from them (not recorded which). The sequence derives from a young man who had mild COVID-19 (a few samples of this study predate the infection). Cell type and time point are not known.

DNA of the CDR3: TGTGCCAGTTGGGATGCCGGGGACAGCTATGGCTACACCTTC. It is translated as CASWDAGDSYGYTF. V is TRBV19 and J is TRBJ1-2; 7 bases line up with TRBD1. Germline lookup yields CDR1 LNHDA and CDR2 SQIVND (reference sequence). V shed 8 bases, J shed 4 bases, and the junction held 10 bases outside the gene matches. The CDR3 is made up of 14 amino acids.